This T cell receptor (beta chain) comes out of a study of cytomegalovirus exposure and HLA in healthy donors. Study information: The same platform was used for the roughly 130 validation repertoires and the 600 to 850 first-cohort repertoires, a later analysis reported.

The germline V and J ends were trimmed by 8 bases and 6 bases, with 17 bases remaining between them. CDR3 length: 13 residues. The germline CDR1 and CDR2 sequences are LNHNV and YYDKDF (reference sequence). Sequencing used immunoSEQ multiplex PCR; TCRdb keeps in-frame clones, though not all of them. The sample carries about 110,000 clones, roughly 86% recorded once. Study-level findings and limits: As was reported, the classifier diagnosed cytomegalovirus status with high specificity and sensitivity. Overall, roughly 170 TCR beta chains were annotated as cytomegalovirus-associated.

This clone was seen more than once but under ten times. Its antigen is not known. The specimen was PBMCs. This TCR was recovered from a woman younger than 30 in good health and CMV-seropositive. This chain connects TRBV15 to TRBJ2-7; maybe TRBD2 (7 bases). CDR3 coding DNA: TGTGCCACCTGGGAGGGGGAGGGCCGCGAGCAGTACTTC. Protein: CATWEGEGREQYF.